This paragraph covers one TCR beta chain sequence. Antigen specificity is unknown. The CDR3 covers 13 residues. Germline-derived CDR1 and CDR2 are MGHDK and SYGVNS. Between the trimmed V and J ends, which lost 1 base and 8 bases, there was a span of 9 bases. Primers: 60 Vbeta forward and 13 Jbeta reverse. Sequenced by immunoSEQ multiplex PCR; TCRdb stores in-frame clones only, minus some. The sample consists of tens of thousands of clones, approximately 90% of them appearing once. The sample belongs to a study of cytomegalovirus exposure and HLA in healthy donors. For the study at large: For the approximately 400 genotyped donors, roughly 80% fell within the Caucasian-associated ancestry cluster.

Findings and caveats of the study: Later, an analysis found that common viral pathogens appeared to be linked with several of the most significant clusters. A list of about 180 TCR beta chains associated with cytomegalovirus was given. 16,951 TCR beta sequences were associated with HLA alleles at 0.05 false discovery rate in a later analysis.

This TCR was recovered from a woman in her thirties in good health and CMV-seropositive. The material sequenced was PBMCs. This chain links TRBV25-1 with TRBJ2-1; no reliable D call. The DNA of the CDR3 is TGTGCCAGCAGTGAATGGATAAGCGATGAGCAGTTCTTC. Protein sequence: CASSEWISDEQFF.